This T cell receptor (beta chain) stems from a study of blood T cell repertoires in COVID-19. The wider study: Collection of acute and convalescent COVID-19 samples took place in the United States, Italy and Spain.

TCRdb's table, derived via immunoSEQ multiplex PCR, lists solely in-frame clones and lacks some. The sample holds just over 15,000 clones; 65% to 85% are singletons and the top ten take about 16%. The V gene lost 3 bases and the J gene lost 5 bases, with 10 bases spanning the gap. From germline, CDR1 is LGHNA and CDR2 YSLEER. CDR3 length equals 14 residues. The clonotype originates from a human donor in a cohort sampled during active COVID-19. Specimen: peripheral blood. V is TRBV4-3 and J is TRBJ1-4; D is ambiguous. The CDR3 protein is CASSQGSMNEKLFF. CDR3 in DNA: TGCGCCAGCAGCCAGGGGAGTATGAATGAAAAACTGTTTTTT.